The 8 T cell receptor beta chains presented below share a single source sample, sequenced in a study of memory CD4+ T cells and cytomegalovirus serostatus. The sort gate was single viable CD3+CD4+CD8-CD45RO+ cells for memory CD4+ T cells. Profiled with immunoSEQ multiplex PCR; TCRdb holds only in-frame clones, not every one. The table has about 50,000 clones, around four fifths seen once. Specimen: memory CD4+ T cells from blood. The receptors derive from an adult in good health and CMV-seronegative.

V gene TRBV7-9 combines with J gene TRBJ2-3; TRBD1 aligns across 11 bases. J gave up 4 bases and V 9 bases, and 6 bases lay outside the gene matches. This CDR3 spans 14 amino acids. Per the germline V gene, CDR1 is SEHNR and CDR2 is FQNEAQ (reference sequence). CDR3 amino acids: CARSGTGGPDTQYF. As DNA, the CDR3 is TGTGCCAGGTCCGGGACAGGGGGTCCAGATACGCAGTATTTT.

V usage is TRBV28 and J usage is TRBJ2-1, with D unclear. The CDR3 sequence is 14 residues long. The V gene's germline CDR1 is MDHEN and CDR2 SYDVKM. V was shortened by 2 bases and J by 3 bases, with 8 bases between the two germline ends. The CDR3 DNA reads as TGTGCCAGCAGTTTACCGCGCAGCTACAATGAGCAGTTCTTC. This codes for CASSLPRSYNEQFF.

This chain joins TRBV6-1 and TRBJ2-5; TRBD1 might be the D (6 bases). In germline, CDR1 is MNHNS, CDR2 SASEGT. Trimming shortened V by 11 bases and J by 3 bases, and 16 bases separated the two germline ends. This CDR3 region has 13 residues. The CDR3 spells CASRQAGEETQYF. CDR3 DNA: TGTGCCTCCCGACAGGCGGGCGAAGAGACCCAGTACTTC.

This clone showed up just a few times. V and J are TRBV11-3 and TRBJ2-7; no firm D call. The CDR3 has 14 amino acids. Germline V gene lookup returns CDR1 SGHNT and CDR2 YENEEA. Trimming shortened V by 8 bases and J by 4 bases, and 18 bases separated the two germline ends. The CDR3 coding sequence is TGTGCCAGCGGATCCGGCAAAGGGCTTTACGAGCAGTACTTC. Its translation is CASGSGKGLYEQYF.

V gene TRBV11-2 combines with J gene TRBJ2-7; TRBD1 aligns across 9 bases. Looked up from germline, CDR1 is SGHAT and CDR2 is FQNNGV. This CDR3 has 15 amino acids. After removal of 1 base from V and 4 bases from J, the junction contained 5 bases not matched to a gene. Here the CDR3 DNA reads TGTGCCAGCAGCTTAGGCCGGGACAGGGTGTACGAGCAGTACTTC. It yields the protein CASSLGRDRVYEQYF.

V is TRBV29-1 and J is TRBJ2-2; D not certain. The germline gives CDR1 SQVTM, CDR2 ANQGSEA. V lost 3 bases, J lost 1 base, and 9 bases lay in between. The CDR3 spans 14 residues. The DNA of the CDR3 is TGCAGCGTTGATTCGGCAGGGAACACCGGGGAGCTGTTTTTT. It translates to CSVDSAGNTGELFF.

CDR3 nucleotide sequence: TGCGCCAGCAGCCTGGGGACTAGCGGTCTGTACCAAGAGACCCAGTACTTC. Amino acid sequence: CASSLGTSGLYQETQYF. The chain combines TRBV5-1 with TRBJ2-5; 11 positions match TRBD2. The CDR3 runs 17 residues. The junction had 8 bases not matched to a gene; V was cut back by 4 bases and J by 0 bases. The V gene's germline CDR1 is SGHRS and CDR2 YFSETQ.

The DNA for the CDR3 is TGTGCCAGCAGCTTTCGGGGGGCAGGTACTGAAGCTTTCTTT. Protein: CASSFRGAGTEAFF. This chain links TRBV5-4 with TRBJ1-1; D possibly corresponds to TRBD1 (6 bases). Trimming removed 2 bases from V and 5 bases from J, with 13 bases in between. CDR1 is SGHNT and CDR2 is YYREEE in the germline V gene (reference sequence). The CDR3 length is 14 residues.